The present TCR beta chain was sequenced within a study of T cell changes during pregnancy in multiple sclerosis. Germline-derived CDR1 and CDR2 are MDHEN and SYDVKM. V gave up 5 bases and J gave up 0 bases, with 8 bases separating them. This CDR3 comprises 14 residues. Profiled with immunoSEQ multiplex PCR; TCRdb holds only in-frame clones, not every one. The sample has approximately 70,000 clones; approximately 90% are singletons. The TCR comes from a female donor in good health, enrolled as a control in a pregnancy study. The sequencing here drew on peripheral blood, taken in the second trimester of pregnancy. The chain recombines TRBV28 with TRBJ1-5; a possible D gene is TRBD1 (6 bases). This chain's CDR3 is CASSKGGSNQPQHF. DNA of the CDR3: TGTGCCAGCAGTAAAGGGGGTAGCAATCAGCCCCAGCATTTT.